Below are 17 T cell receptor beta chains sequenced from a single sample in a study of blood T cells in healthy people across ages (dated by TCRdb to about 2015). The library was made by 5' RACE. TCRdb records Illumina HiSeq 2500 as the sequencer. A second about 7 to 12 cycle PCR used a sample-barcoded 5' primer and a J-beta primer mix. The raw public data were reprocessed by TCRdb itself: fastp quality trimming at Q25, MiXCR clonotype calling, in-frame beta chains only. Rows with one shared CDR3 protein collapse into an entry with the most common genes and DNA. In all, the sample holds some 1.6 million distinct CDR3 sequences, and approximately 32% of those were seen once. Around 11% of the sample is in the top ten clones. Sequencing was carried out using blood. The receptors here all came from a woman in her thirties in good health.

The table lists this clonotype with many counts. This sequence joins TRBV4-1 and TRBJ2-3; TRBD2 matches 14 bases. The CDR3 sequence is 17 residues long. Germline lookup yields CDR1 MGHRA and CDR2 YSYEKL. V lost 3 bases to trimming and J lost 2 bases; unmatched junction nucleotides: 4. The DNA of the CDR3 is TGCGCCAGCAGCCAGCGACTAGCGGGGGGGTTCACAGATACGCAGTATTTT. Translating it yields CASSQRLAGGFTDTQYF.

This chain links TRBV5-4 with TRBJ2-5; 10 bases align to TRBD1. CDR1 and CDR2 from the germline V gene are SGHNT and YYREEE (reference sequence). After removal of 4 bases from V and 1 base from J, the junction contained 7 bases not matched to a gene. The CDR3 extends over 16 amino acids. As DNA, the CDR3 is TGTGCCAGCAGCCCCTGGACAGGGGGTCTCCAAGAGACCCAGTACTTC. Translated: CASSPWTGGLQETQYF.

The chain employs TRBV7-2 and TRBJ2-3; 13 bases fit TRBD2. Looked up from germline, CDR1 is SGHTA and CDR2 is FQGNSA. V gave up 5 bases and J gave up 6 bases; unmatched junction bases: 5. The CDR3 runs to 15 residues. This CDR3 reads CASSLRTSGSDTQYF. The CDR3 region has the DNA TGTGCCAGCAGCCTCAGGACTAGCGGGAGTGATACGCAGTATTTT.

J is TRBJ2-5 and V is TRBV5-1, with D perhaps matching TRBD2 (5 bases). This CDR3 has 15 amino acids. Trimming removed 5 bases from V and 2 bases from J, with 16 bases in between. The germline V gene encodes CDR1 SGHRS and CDR2 YFSETQ. CDR3 protein: CASRPTPGSQETQYF. The DNA for the CDR3 is TGCGCCAGCAGGCCTACCCCGGGGTCACAAGAGACCCAGTACTTC.

The chain employs TRBV9 and TRBJ1-1, with D hard to call. The germline gives CDR1 SGDLS, CDR2 YYNGEE. The CDR3 runs to 15 residues. V was cut by 0 bases and J by 4 bases, with 13 bases left in between. The CDR3 coding sequence is TGTGCCAGCAGCGTAGTTCCATCGGTCTCCACTGAAGCTTTCTTT. Translated, it gives CASSVVPSVSTEAFF.

This chain uses TRBV5-1 with TRBJ2-3; either TRBD1 or TRBD2 may fit D (5 bases each). The CDR3 runs 14 residues. The V gene lost 5 bases and the J gene lost 5 bases, with 15 bases spanning the gap. CDR1 and CDR2 (germline): SGHRS, YFSETQ. As DNA, the CDR3 is TGCGCCAGCAGACAAAGCCCGGGACGAGATACGCAGTATTTT. Translated: CASRQSPGRDTQYF.

The V and J genes are TRBV11-2 and TRBJ2-1; 9 nucleotides match TRBD1. The V gene's germline CDR1 is SGHAT and CDR2 FQNNGV. The CDR3 extends over 15 amino acids. The junction had 11 bases not matched to a gene; V was cut back by 6 bases and J by 8 bases. CDR3 bases: TGTGCCAGCAGGTCCCGCGAGACAGGGGGTTATGAGCAGTTCTTC. Amino acids: CASRSRETGGYEQFF.

The chain is built from TRBV7-8 and TRBJ1-5; D gene uncertain. V lost 1 base, J lost 4 bases, and 14 bases lay in between. The germline CDR1 and CDR2 sequences are SGHVS and FQNEAQ. The CDR3 has 16 amino acids. The CDR3 region has the DNA TGTGCCAGCAGCTTAGAGGGCAGCTTGGATAATCAGCCCCAGCATTTT. Protein: CASSLEGSLDNQPQHF.

The chain has TRBV7-3 and TRBJ2-1, with TRBD2 matching 8 bases. The junction had 12 bases not matched to a gene; V was cut back by 2 bases and J by 9 bases. The CDR3 contains 16 residues. The germline gives CDR1 SGHTA, CDR2 FQGTGA. The CDR3 is CASSLSGPAGAGEQFF. The CDR3 nucleotides are TGTGCCAGCAGCTTATCGGGACCAGCGGGAGCGGGTGAGCAGTTCTTC. Combining the CDR3 with reference TRBV7-3 and TRBJ2-1 gives the whole variable domain GAGVSQTPSNKVTEKGKYVELRCDPISGHTALYWYRQSLGQGPEFLIYFQGTGAADDSGLPNDRFFAVRPEGSVSTLKIQRTERGDSAVYLCASSLSGPAGAGEQFFGPGTRLTVL.

The table lists this clonotype with a few counts. The V and J genes are TRBV20-1 and TRBJ2-7; tentative D call: TRBD2 (6 bases). V was pared by 0 bases and J by 3 bases, with 21 bases between. Germline assignment: CDR1 DFQATT and CDR2 SNEGSKA (reference sequence). The CDR3 extends over 17 amino acids. The chain's CDR3 is CSARDWGGAVVNYEQYF. The CDR3 nucleotides read TGCAGTGCTAGAGATTGGGGCGGGGCGGTAGTGAACTACGAGCAGTACTTC.

This clonotype was seen a few times. This chain connects TRBV3-1 to TRBJ1-2, with D tentatively TRBD1 (6 bases). The length of the CDR3 is 16 residues. CDR1 is LGHDT, CDR2 YNNKEL, per germline (reference sequence). The V and J ends lost 4 bases and 4 bases respectively, with 19 bases between them. The DNA for the CDR3 is TGTGCCAGCAGCCCACTGCCGGGGGGGCTGGGCTATGGCTACACCTTC. Amino acid sequence: CASSPLPGGLGYGYTF.

This clonotype was observed a few times. The V call is TRBV6-5, the J call TRBJ2-1; D is unresolved. Per germline, CDR1 MNHEY and CDR2 SVGAGI. With 0 bases removed from V and 4 bases from J, the gap between germline ends came to 19 bases. There are 18 residues in the CDR3. The CDR3 is CASSYSKRVAATYNEQFF. The CDR3 DNA reads TGTGCCAGCAGTTACTCGAAACGCGTGGCTGCGACATACAATGAGCAGTTCTTC.

This chain joins TRBV7-2 and TRBJ2-3; 10 bases are shared with TRBD2. The CDR3 runs to 19 residues. Germline V lookup: CDR1 SGHTA, CDR2 FQGNSA. Trimming took 5 bases from V and 4 from J; bases not matched to a gene: 18. CDR3 in amino acids: CASSITSGVLVLGADTQYF. The CDR3 DNA sequence: TGTGCCAGCAGCATAACTAGCGGGGTACTTGTTTTGGGGGCAGATACGCAGTATTTT.

The CDR3 DNA reads TGTGCCAGCAGCAAAGGGGGACAGGGAAGTGAGCAGTACTTC. It translates to CASSKGGQGSEQYF. The rearrangement links TRBV28 to TRBJ2-7; 9 nucleotides line up with TRBD1. This CDR3 region has 14 residues. Losses at the gene ends were 6 bases for V and 7 bases for J; bases not matched to a gene: 10. Germline V gene data show CDR1 as MDHEN and CDR2 as SYDVKM.

V gene TRBV10-3 combines with J gene TRBJ1-1, with 7 bases lining up with TRBD1. Germline V CDR1 and CDR2: ENHRY, SYGVKD. The CDR3 runs to 14 residues. V dropped 6 bases and J dropped 3; count of bases not matched to a gene: 7. The CDR3 is CAIRGQGEHTEAFF. As DNA, the CDR3 is TGTGCCATCAGGGGCCAGGGGGAGCACACTGAAGCTTTCTTT.

Only a few counts were recorded for this clonotype. The chain carries TRBV20-1 and TRBJ1-2, with unresolved D. The CDR3 consists of 12 residues. Germline V gene data show CDR1 as DFQATT and CDR2 as SNEGSKA (reference sequence). V shed 5 bases and J shed 7 bases, with 14 bases lying between them. CDR3 sequence reads: CSAQKSLSGYTF. CDR3 nucleotide sequence: TGCAGTGCTCAGAAGTCATTGTCTGGCTACACCTTC.

The table lists this clonotype with a few counts. A read error may explain this, as a much larger clone is one base away. The chain uses TRBV20-1 and TRBJ1-2; 9 bases are a match to TRBD1. The CDR3 is 12 residues long. Per the germline V gene, CDR1 is DFQATT and CDR2 is SNEGSKA (reference sequence). The chain's CDR3 is CRADRGNYGYTF. The CDR3 coding sequence is TGCAGGGCTGACAGGGGGAACTATGGCTACACCTTC.